This T cell receptor (beta chain) was found in a study of blood T cell repertoires in COVID-19. Germline lookup yields CDR1 MDHEN and CDR2 SYDVKM. V shed 7 bases and J shed 6 bases, with 12 bases lying between them. The CDR3 consists of 13 residues. The data were produced by immunoSEQ multiplex PCR, yet TCRdb's version contains in-frame clones alone and is incomplete. The data contain over 200,000 clones, 86% of them seen just once; the ten biggest clones take up 3% to 3.5%. The rearrangement joins TRBV28 to TRBJ2-2, with D possibly TRBD2 on 6 matching bases. Sequenced sample: PBMCs or T cells enriched from blood (not recorded which). This sequence originates from a woman aged 45-65 years in a cohort exposed to, infected with or recovered from COVID-19 (not recorded which). The CDR3 loop reads CASIRGSAGELFF. CDR3 coding DNA: TGTGCCAGCATCCGGGGGTCAGCCGGGGAGCTGTTTTTT.